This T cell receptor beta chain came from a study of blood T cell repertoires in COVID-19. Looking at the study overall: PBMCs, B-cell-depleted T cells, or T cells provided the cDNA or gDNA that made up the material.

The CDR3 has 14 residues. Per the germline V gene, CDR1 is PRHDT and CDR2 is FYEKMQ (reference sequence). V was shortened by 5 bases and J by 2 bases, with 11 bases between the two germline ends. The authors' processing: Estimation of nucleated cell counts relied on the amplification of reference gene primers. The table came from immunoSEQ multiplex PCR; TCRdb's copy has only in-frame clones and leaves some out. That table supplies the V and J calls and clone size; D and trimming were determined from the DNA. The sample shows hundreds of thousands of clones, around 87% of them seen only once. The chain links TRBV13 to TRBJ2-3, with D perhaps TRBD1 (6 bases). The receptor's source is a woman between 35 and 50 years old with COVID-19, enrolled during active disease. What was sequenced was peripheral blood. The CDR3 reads CASSQRQATDTQYF. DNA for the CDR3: TGTGCCAGCAGCCAACGACAGGCCACAGATACGCAGTATTTT.